The 23 T cell receptor beta chains in this list originate from one sample, sequenced in a study of OX40 agonist ivuxolimab in advanced cancers. The assay was immunoSEQ multiplex PCR, and TCRdb's table has in-frame clones only and misses some. Of 30,000 or so clones listed, under 85% are singletons. The sample was CD4+ or CD8+ T cells sorted from blood, taken in a trial of the OX40 agonist ivuxolimab. The receptors shown here come from an adult with an advanced solid tumor such as melanoma, head and neck, liver or kidney cancer.

V and J are TRBV7-2 and TRBJ2-2; D not certain. There are 13 residues in the CDR3. V lost 7 bases, J lost 4 bases, and 10 bases lay in between. Germline V gives CDR1 SGHTA, CDR2 FQGNSA. The CDR3 DNA follows: TGTGCCAGCAATTCCCCGCCCACCGGGGAGCTGTTTTTT. Translation gives CASNSPPTGELFF.

DNA of the CDR3: TGTGCCAGCAGCTTGAAACAGCCCCAAGAGACCCAGTACTTC. Translated, it gives CASSLKQPQETQYF. This chain joins TRBV4-2 and TRBJ2-5; D is uncertain. Trimming took 5 bases from V and 1 from J, leaving 11 bases between them. CDR3 length: 14 residues. Germline V lookup: CDR1 LGHNA, CDR2 YNFKEQ.

The chain joins TRBV10-3 to TRBJ1-2; no reliable D call. CDR3 length equals 14 residues. CDR1 ENHRY and CDR2 SYGVKD come from the germline V gene. V dropped 4 bases and J dropped 4 bases, with 13 bases sitting between them. CDR3 loop: CAISVSTGIYGYTF. In DNA form, the CDR3 reads TGTGCCATCAGTGTTTCGACGGGGATCTATGGCTACACCTTC.

This chain joins TRBV10-3 and TRBJ2-7; D is perhaps TRBD1 (6 bases). Germline V gives CDR1 ENHRY, CDR2 SYGVKD. Trimming took 11 bases from V and 5 from J, leaving 13 bases between them. There are 11 residues in the CDR3. The CDR3 DNA follows: TGTGCCGCAACACAGGGAAACGAGCAGTACTTC. Translated, it gives CAATQGNEQYF.

The chain recombines TRBV11-1 with TRBJ2-7, with 7 bases matching TRBD1. This CDR3 has 13 amino acids. The V gene's germline CDR1 is SGHAT and CDR2 FQDESV (reference sequence). Trimming took 2 bases from V and 3 from J; bases not matched to a gene: 1. DNA of the CDR3: TGTGCCAGCAGCTTAACAGGGGTCTACGAGCAGTACTTC. It translates to CASSLTGVYEQYF.

This clone showed up just a few times. The rearrangement uses TRBV27 and TRBJ1-5, with no clear D. Looked up from germline, CDR1 is MNHEY and CDR2 is SMNVEV (reference sequence). V was pared by 0 bases and J by 4 bases, with 10 bases between. The CDR3 is made up of 15 amino acids. The CDR3 loop reads CASSLSSIGNQPQHF. For the CDR3, the DNA is TGTGCCAGCAGTTTATCTTCGATAGGGAATCAGCCCCAGCATTTT.

This clone appeared a few times. The chain couples TRBV28 to TRBJ2-1; D call uncertain. The V gene's germline CDR1 is MDHEN and CDR2 SYDVKM. V was shortened by 3 bases and J by 5 bases, with 11 bases between the two germline ends. This CDR3 comprises 14 residues. The CDR3 here is CASSLSFPNNEQFF. As DNA, the CDR3 is TGTGCCAGCAGTTTGAGCTTCCCAAACAATGAGCAGTTCTTC.

There are a few counts of this clone. In nucleotides, the CDR3 is TGTGCCAGTAGTATTTTCAATGAGCAGTTCTTC. This codes for CASSIFNEQFF. The V call is TRBV19, the J call TRBJ2-1; D unclear. The CDR3 has 11 residues. Germline V gives CDR1 LNHDA, CDR2 SQIVND (reference sequence). Trimming left V 3 bases short and J 6 bases short, with 3 bases between.

The gene calls are TRBV2 and TRBJ1-5; weak D call: TRBD1 (6 bases). CDR1 and CDR2 from the germline V gene are SNHLY and FYNNEI. V was pared by 4 bases and J by 7 bases, with 14 bases between. CDR3 size: 14 residues. The CDR3 DNA reads TGTGCCAGCAGTGTGGGGGGGCCCCGGCAGCCCCAGCATTTT. Protein: CASSVGGPRQPQHF.

The chain combines TRBV19 with TRBJ2-2; D uncertain. CDR3 length equals 14 residues. Germline loops: CDR1 LNHDA, CDR2 SQIVND (reference sequence). V was pared by 3 bases and J by 6 bases, with 11 bases between. CDR3 region: CASSIRTVAGELFF. In DNA form, the CDR3 reads TGTGCCAGTAGTATCCGGACGGTCGCCGGGGAGCTGTTTTTT.

The V and J genes are TRBV7-2 and TRBJ2-7, with a weak D call TRBD2 (5 bases). Trimming removed 1 base at V and 4 bases at J, with 8 bases between. The germline V gene has CDR1 SGHTA and CDR2 FQGNSA. The CDR3 totals 13 residues. CDR3 loop: CASSLGRRYEQYF. DNA for the CDR3: TGTGCCAGCAGCTTAGGGAGGCGGTACGAGCAGTACTTC.

This sequence joins TRBV11-2 and TRBJ2-3, with TRBD1 matching 10 bases. This CDR3 region has 15 residues. V dropped 5 bases and J dropped 5; count of bases not matched to a gene: 7. Germline CDR1 is SGHAT and CDR2 is FQNNGV. This CDR3 is CASSGRDRGRDTQYF. The CDR3 DNA follows: TGTGCCAGCAGCGGCCGGGACAGGGGAAGAGATACGCAGTATTTT. The variable domain in full, completed from reference TRBV11-2 and TRBJ2-3, reads EAGVAQSPRYKIIEKRQSVAFWCNPISGHATLYWYQQILGQGPKLLIQFQNNGVVDDSQLPKDRFSAERLKGVDSTLKIQPAKLEDSAVYLCASSGRDRGRDTQYFGPGTRLTVL.

The chain links TRBV30 to TRBJ2-5; D gene uncertain. The CDR3 runs 13 residues. Germline V gene lookup returns CDR1 GTSNPN and CDR2 SVGIG (reference sequence). V was clipped by 0 bases and J by 7 bases, with 12 bases between them. The CDR3 here is CAWSVTRPGTQYF. CDR3 bases: TGTGCCTGGAGTGTGACTCGGCCGGGGACCCAGTACTTC.

The chain links TRBV7-2 to TRBJ1-1; TRBD1 might be the D (6 bases). CDR1 is SGHTA and CDR2 is FQGNSA in the germline V gene. V dropped 5 bases and J dropped 4 bases, with 14 bases sitting between them. The CDR3 consists of 14 residues. The CDR3 region is CASSPGGASTEAFF. The CDR3 DNA reads as TGTGCCAGCAGCCCGGGGGGGGCTTCCACTGAAGCTTTCTTT. The variable domain in full, completed from reference TRBV7-2 and TRBJ1-1, reads GAGVSQSPSNKVTEKGKDVELRCDPISGHTALYWYRQSLGQGLEFLIYFQGNSAPDKSGLPSDRFSAERTGGSVSTLTIQRTQQEDSAVYLCASSPGGASTEAFFGQGTRLTVV.

The gene calls are TRBV18 and TRBJ2-5; 8 bases align to TRBD1. The DNA end favors TRBJ2-7, so the J call may be wrong. The germline CDR1 and CDR2 sequences are KGHSH and LQKENI. CDR3 size: 14 residues. CDR3 DNA sequence: TGTGCCAGCTCACGGACAGGGCTTCTCAGCGAGCAGTACTTC. This sequence encodes CASSRTGLLSEQYF.

The chain combines TRBV18 with TRBJ1-6, with 8 nucleotides matching TRBD1. After removal of 6 bases from V and 6 bases from J, the junction contained 4 bases not matched to a gene. The CDR3 contains 14 residues. Per germline, CDR1 KGHSH and CDR2 LQKENI. The CDR3 sequence: CASSSQGVNSPLHF. The CDR3 nucleotides read TGTGCCAGCTCGTCACAGGGGGTTAATTCACCCCTCCACTTT.

This clone was found a few times. This chain uses TRBV9 with TRBJ2-3, with 11 bases that match TRBD2. J gave up 3 bases and V 0 bases, and 9 bases lay outside the gene matches. The CDR3 spans 18 residues. The germline gives CDR1 SGDLS, CDR2 YYNGEE. The CDR3 here is CASSVAPDRLAGTDTQYF. CDR3 coding DNA: TGTGCCAGCAGCGTAGCCCCAGACCGACTAGCGGGAACAGATACGCAGTATTTT.

V gene TRBV21-1 combines with J gene TRBJ2-3; TRBD1, the D gene given by the table, was not confirmed from the DNA. TRBV21-1 is shown as a pseudogene. CDR3 size: 14 residues. In DNA, the CDR3 is TGTGCCAGCAGCGCCAGACAGTTCACAGATACGCAGTATTTT. It is translated as CASSARQFTDTQYF.

V and J are TRBV2 and TRBJ1-1, with 8 bases lining up with TRBD1. The germline CDR1 and CDR2 sequences are SNHLY and FYNNEI. The V and J ends lost 7 bases and 1 base, in that order; junction bases with no gene match: 8. The CDR3 sequence is 15 residues long. CDR3 region: CASTIVGTGNTEAFF. CDR3 nucleotide sequence: TGTGCCAGCACCATCGTTGGGACAGGGAACACTGAAGCTTTCTTT. Full variable domain (remainder filled in from reference TRBV2 and TRBJ1-1): EPEVTQTPSHQVTQMGQEVILRCVPISNHLYFYWYRQILGQKVEFLVSFYNNEISEKSEIFDDQFSVERPDGSNFTLKIRSTKLEDSAMYFCASTIVGTGNTEAFFGQGTRLTVV.

The chain uses TRBV28 and TRBJ1-2; 7 bases are a match to TRBD1. This CDR3 spans 11 amino acids. V shed 10 bases, J shed 5 bases, and the junction held 4 bases outside the gene matches. CDR1 MDHEN and CDR2 SYDVKM come from the germline V gene. This chain's CDR3 is CATSQGYGYTF. Here the CDR3 DNA reads TGTGCCACCTCACAGGGGTATGGCTACACCTTC.

The chain links TRBV28 to TRBJ1-1; unclear D gene. V was clipped by 8 bases and J by 3 bases, with 7 bases between them. In germline, CDR1 is MDHEN, CDR2 SYDVKM. There are 11 residues in the CDR3. The DNA of the CDR3 is TGTGCCAGCCTCGCGCACACTGAAGCTTTCTTT. It codes for CASLAHTEAFF. The variable domain in full, with the rest retrieved from reference TRBV28 and TRBJ1-1, is DVKVTQSSRYLVKRTGEKVFLECVQDMDHENMFWYRQDPGLGLRLIYFSYDVKMKEKGDIPEGYSVSREKKERFSLILESASTNQTSMYLCASLAHTEAFFGQGTRLTVV.

This chain connects TRBV6-1 to TRBJ2-6; possible D gene TRBD1, 6 bases. Trimming stripped 3 bases from V and 2 bases from J, with 8 bases between. The germline V gene has CDR1 MNHNS and CDR2 SASEGT. This CDR3 has 15 residues. CDR3 in amino acids: CASSDRGAGANVLTF. The CDR3 DNA reads TGTGCCAGCAGTGACAGGGGAGCTGGGGCCAACGTCCTGACTTTC.

The V call is TRBV18, the J call TRBJ2-6; the D is unclear. Looked up from germline, CDR1 is KGHSH and CDR2 is LQKENI. The CDR3 consists of 17 residues. V dropped 2 bases and J dropped 0 bases, with 11 bases sitting between them. CDR3 bases: TGTGCCAGCTCACCATACAAGGGCGGCTCTGGGGCCAACGTCCTGACTTTC. Translated, it gives CASSPYKGGSGANVLTF. Supplemented by reference TRBV18 and TRBJ2-6, the full variable domain reads NAGVMQNPRHLVRRRGQEARLRCSPMKGHSHVYWYRQLPEEGLKFMVYLQKENIIDESGMPKERFSAEFPKEGPSILRIQQVVRGDSAAYFCASSPYKGGSGANVLTFGAGSRLTVL.